This TCR beta chain comes out of a study of T cells in tumors after PD-1 blockade. The overall study: Peripheral blood samples averaged around 38,000 unique clonotypes and roughly 110,000 templates. General observations from the study: Approximately 41% of tumor TCR clonotypes were also found in blood.

The germline V gene encodes CDR1 MDHEN and CDR2 SYDVKM. Between the trimmed V and J ends, which lost 6 bases and 7 bases, there was a span of 15 bases. The CDR3 contains 14 residues. Profiling relied on immunoSEQ multiplex PCR, and the TCRdb table lists in-frame clones only, not all of them. The sample lists around 34,000 clones; approximately 73% were seen once. Input was about 600 ng to 6,004 ng of genomic DNA from tumor or blood. As regards this clone: Antigen: not known.

This sequence joins TRBV28 and TRBJ1-4; D gene ambiguous. Sequenced material: PBMCs, taken after anti-PD-1 treatment. The TCR comes from a human donor with basal cell carcinoma. The CDR3 loop reads CASRPMAGSEKLFF. CDR3 DNA: TGTGCCAGCAGACCCATGGCAGGATCTGAAAAACTGTTTTTT.